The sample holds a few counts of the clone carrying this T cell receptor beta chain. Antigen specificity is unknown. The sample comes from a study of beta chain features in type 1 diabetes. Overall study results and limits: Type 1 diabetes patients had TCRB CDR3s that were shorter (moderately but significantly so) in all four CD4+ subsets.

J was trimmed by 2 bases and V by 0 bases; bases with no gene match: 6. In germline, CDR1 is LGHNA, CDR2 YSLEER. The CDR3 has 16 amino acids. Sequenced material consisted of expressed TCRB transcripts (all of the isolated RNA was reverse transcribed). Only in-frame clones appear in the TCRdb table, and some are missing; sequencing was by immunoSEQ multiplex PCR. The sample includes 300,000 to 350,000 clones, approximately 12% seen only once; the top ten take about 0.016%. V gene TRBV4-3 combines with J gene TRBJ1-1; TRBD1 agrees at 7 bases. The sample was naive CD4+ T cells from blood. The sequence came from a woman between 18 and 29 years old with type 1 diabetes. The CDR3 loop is CASSQEERGLNTEAFF. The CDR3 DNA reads TGCGCCAGCAGCCAAGAAGAGAGGGGGCTAAACACTGAAGCTTTCTTT.